This T cell receptor beta chain was sequenced for a study of blood T cell repertoires in COVID-19. Study context: From the United States, Italy and Spain came samples of acute and convalescent COVID-19. T cells, B-cell-depleted T cells, or PBMCs supplied cDNA or gDNA.

Germline lookup yields CDR1 SGHNT and CDR2 YYREEE (reference sequence). The CDR3 sequence is 13 residues long. V was cut by 0 bases and J by 5 bases, with 8 bases left in between. Study processing details: Amplifying reference gene primers gave estimates of nucleated cell counts. Assay: immunoSEQ multiplex PCR; the TCRdb copy retains only in-frame clones and omits some. The V and J calls and clone size are taken from that table; D and trimming were inferred from the DNA. Among 200,000 to 250,000 clones listed, around 86% were seen once. The sequenced sample consisted of peripheral blood. The TCR was taken from a man aged 55-75 years with acute or convalescent COVID-19. J is TRBJ1-2 and V is TRBV5-4; D is ambiguous. The chain's CDR3 is CASSLGGSYGYTF. CDR3 bases: TGTGCCAGCAGCTTGGGCGGCAGTTATGGCTACACCTTC.